This section outlines one T cell receptor beta chain sequence together with its context. Its target is unknown. Sequencing ends 3 residues short of the CDR3 end; the germline J gene provides the rest. V gave up 5 bases and J gave up 3 bases; unmatched junction bases: 10. The CDR3 contains 15 residues. Germline loops: CDR1 SGHTA, CDR2 FQGNSA. This sample is part of a study of T cells in women clearing cervical HPV infection. Study-level information: Cases were women with histologically confirmed HPV16-related CIN3 or worse, including a couple of invasive cancers. The study's findings and limits: Combining TCR richness with V gene abundances gave roughly 0.8 AUC.

TCRdb's table, derived via immunoSEQ multiplex PCR, lists solely in-frame clones and lacks some. Recorded for this sample: approximately 49,000 clones. What was sequenced was blood buffy coat. The sequence derives from a woman aged 18 to 75 with a cervical HPV16 infection that either progressed to CIN3+ or cleared (not recorded which). The V call is TRBV7-2, the J call TRBJ2-7, with 7 bases aligning to TRBD2. This chain's CDR3 is CASSPRPGLNYEQYF. The covered CDR3 bases are TGTGCCAGCAGCCCTCGTCCGGGACTAAACTACGAG.